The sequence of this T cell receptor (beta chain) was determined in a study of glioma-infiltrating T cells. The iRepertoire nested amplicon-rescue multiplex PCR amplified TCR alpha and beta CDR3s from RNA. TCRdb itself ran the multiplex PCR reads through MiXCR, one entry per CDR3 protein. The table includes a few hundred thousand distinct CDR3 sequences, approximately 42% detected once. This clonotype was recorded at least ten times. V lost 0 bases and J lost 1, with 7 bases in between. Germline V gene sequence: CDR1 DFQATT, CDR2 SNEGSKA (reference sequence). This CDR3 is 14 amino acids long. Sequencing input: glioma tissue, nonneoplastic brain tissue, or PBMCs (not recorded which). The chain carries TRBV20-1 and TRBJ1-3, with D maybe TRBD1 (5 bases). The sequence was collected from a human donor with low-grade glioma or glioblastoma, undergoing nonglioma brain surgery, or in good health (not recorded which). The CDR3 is CSARDQGSGNTIYF. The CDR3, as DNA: TGCAGTGCTAGAGATCAGGGATCTGGAAACACCATATATTTT.